This TCR beta chain derives from a study of CD8 T cells in ankylosing spondylitis. Looked up from germline, CDR1 is DFQATT and CDR2 is SNEGSKA (reference sequence). The CDR3 covers 14 residues. Trimming stripped 7 bases from V and 4 bases from J, with 19 bases between. TCRdb reprocessed the 5' RACE reads with MiXCR, giving one entry per CDR3 protein. The sample records 150,000 to 200,000 distinct CDR3 sequences, roughly 13% being singletons. The table lists this clonotype with a few counts. The chain combines TRBV20-1 with TRBJ2-5, with D possibly matching TRBD1 (6 bases). The sample consisted of blood, either unsorted or a sorted T cell fraction (not recorded which). This receptor was identified in a female donor with ankylosing spondylitis or in good health (not recorded which). CDR3 region: CSGAPGQIGETQYF. CDR3 bases: TGCAGTGGAGCCCCGGGACAAATTGGAGAGACCCAGTACTTC.